The 27 T cell receptor beta chains below were found in one sample sequenced in a study of tumor-infiltrating lymphocytes in oesophageal squamous cell carcinoma. TCRdb re-derived calls from the PCR reads in MiXCR, one entry per CDR3 protein. This table has approximately 12,000 distinct CDR3 sequences, roughly 60% appearing once. Sequencing was done on a sample of esophageal tumor tissue. Receptor source: a male donor with esophageal squamous cell carcinoma.

By sample fraction, this clonotype is medium-sized. The chain carries TRBV7-2 and TRBJ1-1; D is unclear. Germline CDR1 reads SGHTA; CDR2 reads FQGNSA. The CDR3 loop spans 14 amino acids. Trimming cost V 7 bases and J 0 bases, with 12 bases left between them. In DNA, the CDR3 is TGTGCCAGCACCCTACGTATAATGAACACTGAAGCTTTCTTT. Protein sequence: CASTLRIMNTEAFF. Full variable domain (remainder filled in from reference TRBV7-2 and TRBJ1-1): GAGVSQSPSNKVTEKGKDVELRCDPISGHTALYWYRQSLGQGLEFLIYFQGNSAPDKSGLPSDRFSAERTGGSVSTLTIQRTQQEDSAVYLCASTLRIMNTEAFFGQGTRLTVV.

This clonotype was observed at least ten times. This chain connects TRBV2 to TRBJ2-6; a weak D match, TRBD2 (5 bases). Germline CDR1 SNHLY, CDR2 FYNNEI. Deletions cut 3 bases from V and 2 bases from J, with 11 bases between. This CDR3 is 16 amino acids long. The CDR3, as DNA: TGTGCCAGCAGTGAGTTAGGGCGGGCTGGGGCCAACGTCCTGACTTTC. Encoded protein: CASSELGRAGANVLTF.

The chain employs TRBV7-2 and TRBJ2-3, with 7 bases identical to TRBD2. With the DNA end fitting TRBJ2-1 better, the J assignment may be wrong. The CDR3 loop spans 15 amino acids. CDR1 and CDR2 from the germline V gene are SGHTA and FQGNSA. The CDR3 sequence: CASSLEGGVYNEQFF. The CDR3 DNA sequence: TGTGCCAGCAGCTTAGAGGGAGGGGTCTACAATGAGCAGTTCTTC.

The chain couples TRBV5-1 to TRBJ2-1; D is perhaps TRBD1 (6 bases). TRBJ1-2 matches the DNA end more closely, so the J call is doubtful. Germline V gives CDR1 SGHRS, CDR2 YFSETQ. This CDR3 has 14 residues. CDR3 sequence: CASSLGQGNLGYTF. The CDR3 nucleotides read TGCGCCAGCAGCTTGGGGCAGGGGAATTTGGGCTACACCTTC.

The CDR3 DNA is TGTGCCAGCAGTGAGACTAGCGGGGGGGCCAACATTCAGTACTTC. Its translation is CASSETSGGANIQYF. The chain combines TRBV6-2 or TRBV6-3 with TRBJ2-1; TRBD2 agrees at 14 bases. The J call is uncertain, as TRBJ2-4 better fits the DNA end. Looked up from germline, CDR1 is MNHEY and CDR2 is SVGEGT. The CDR3 length is 15 residues.

J is TRBJ2-7 and V is TRBV28, with 15 bases identical to TRBD2. The DNA end is more similar to TRBJ2-1, so the J call may be wrong. This CDR3 spans 16 amino acids. CDR1 and CDR2 (germline): MDHEN, SYDVKM. The CDR3 region has the DNA TGTGCCAGCAGTTTATCTAGGACTAGCGGGGGGGCCAAGCAGTTCTTC. Amino acid sequence: CASSLSRTSGGAKQFF.

The V gene is TRBV7-4, the J gene TRBJ1-4; D is ambiguous. V lost 5 bases and J lost 8, with 12 bases in between. CDR1 and CDR2 from the germline V gene are SGHVT and SQSDAQ. This CDR3 contains 13 residues. CDR3: CASSGDPGEKLFF. For the CDR3, the DNA is TGTGCCAGCAGCGGAGACCCGGGGGAAAAACTGTTTTTT.

The chain links TRBV7-6 to TRBJ2-3; 9 nucleotides agree with TRBD2. Germline V gene sequence: CDR1 SGHVS, CDR2 FNYEAQ. V lost 2 bases and J lost 4; bases outside the gene matches: 7. The CDR3 loop spans 16 amino acids. CDR3 coding DNA: TGTGCCAGCAGCTTACCGGTTAGCGGGGGCGCAGATACGCAGTATTTT. As protein: CASSLPVSGGADTQYF.

The gene calls are TRBV6-5 and TRBJ1-1; no firm D call. CDR1 and CDR2 (germline): MNHEY, SVGAGI. The CDR3 has 14 amino acids. The V end lost 5 bases, the J end lost 4 bases, and 14 bases lay between the germline ends. The CDR3, as DNA: TGTGCCAGCAGTCGGACCCCGGGAGTCACTGAAGCTTTCTTT. Protein: CASSRTPGVTEAFF.

This clonotype was found a few times. One end of the junction does not line up with germline, which may come from a read error. This sequence joins TRBV27 and TRBJ2-6, with 7 positions matching TRBD1. Germline V lookup: CDR1 MNHEY, CDR2 SMNVEV (reference sequence). The CDR3 loop spans 9 amino acids. CDR3 DNA: TGTGCCAGCACCACGACAGGGCCTTTC. Translation: CASTTTGPF.

Regarding this clonotype: The DNA is left out, because the CDR3 cannot be placed on it with certainty; the CDR3 is given as TCRdb lists it. The rearrangement joins TRBV5-5 to TRBJ2-6; the D call in the table, TRBD2, was not verified against the DNA. The V gene's germline CDR1 is SGHKS and CDR2 YYEKEE (reference sequence). The CDR3 is 16 residues long, counting both termini. The CDR3 sequence is CASSLAGGGLRAVLRF.

Judged by abundance, this clonotype is medium-sized. The V call is TRBV27, the J call TRBJ2-2, with 14 bases that match TRBD2. CDR3 length: 17 residues. From germline, CDR1 is MNHEY and CDR2 SMNVEV (reference sequence). The junction had 8 bases not matched to a gene; V was cut back by 7 bases and J by 4 bases. CDR3 region: CASTSGTSGRGTGELFF. The CDR3 DNA is TGTGCCAGCACTTCCGGGACTAGCGGGAGAGGCACCGGGGAGCTGTTTTTT.

The table lists this clonotype with a few counts. Given the absence of the conserved phenylalanine or tryptophan at the CDR3 end, a read error is likely. It is unclear where the CDR3 begins or ends on the DNA, so no DNA is shown, and the CDR3 is as TCRdb lists it. The chain uses TRBV7-4 and TRBJ2-3; the table's D gene call, TRBD2, was not cross checked with the DNA. The CDR3 spans 16 amino acids, including both terminal residues. CDR1 SGHVT and CDR2 SQSDAQ come from the germline V gene. The chain's CDR3 is CASGTRLPTMSSSSVR.

The rearrangement uses TRBV6-8 and TRBJ2-1, with 7 bases matching TRBD2. Germline V gene lookup returns CDR1 MNHGY and CDR2 SAAAGT. Germline trimming cut 6 bases from V and 4 bases from J; bases unmatched to any gene: 12. CDR3 length equals 16 residues. CDR3 protein: CASSQVGGTTYNEQFF. The CDR3 coding sequence is TGTGCCAGCAGCCAGGTGGGGGGGACCACTTACAATGAGCAGTTCTTC.

Turning to this clonotype: The conserved phenylalanine or tryptophan normally closing the CDR3 is absent here, so this likely arose from a read error. The limits of the CDR3 on the DNA are not certain, so only TCRdb's listed CDR3 is given. V gene TRBV5-6 combines with J gene TRBJ2-6; the table's D gene call, TRBD2, was not cross checked with the DNA. Ends included, the CDR3 has 16 residues. The germline CDR1 and CDR2 sequences are SGHDT and YYEEEE. The CDR3 protein is CASSWALGTYEQYFGV.

The gene calls are TRBV11-2 and TRBJ2-1; D gene uncertain. The DNA end is more similar to TRBJ2-5, so the J call may be wrong. Germline V CDR1 and CDR2: SGHAT, FQNNGV. The CDR3 spans 13 residues. In DNA form, the CDR3 reads TGTGCCAGCAGCTTAGACGGACAAGAGACCCAGTACTTC. It codes for CASSLDGQETQYF.

The chain's CDR3 is CASSFNRLAYEQYF. DNA for the CDR3: TGTGCCAGCAGCTTTAACAGGCTGGCCTACGAGCAGTACTTC. V is TRBV7-4 and J is TRBJ2-1, with a tentative D call TRBD1 (5 bases). The J call may be mistaken, given a closer DNA end match to TRBJ2-7. This CDR3 is built from 14 residues. Looked up from germline, CDR1 is SGHVT and CDR2 is SQSDAQ.

Turning to this clonotype: Mismatch with germline at one junction end may stem from a read error. The chain recombines TRBV7-2 with TRBJ2-1; D is undetermined. The CDR3 spans 15 residues. Germline CDR1 reads SGHTA; CDR2 reads FQGNSA. CDR3 bases: TGTGCCAGCAGCGATACTGGTGGGAACTACACTGAGCAGTTCTTC. It codes for CASSDTGGNYTEQFF.

This clonotype was seen repeatedly, ten times or more. The chain uses TRBV5-1 and TRBJ2-5; 16 nucleotides line up with TRBD2. Germline CDR1 SGHRS, CDR2 YFSETQ. The CDR3 covers 14 residues. V dropped 7 bases and J dropped 7; count of bases not matched to a gene: 4. This CDR3 reads CASGTSGRAVTQYF. In DNA form, the CDR3 reads TGCGCCAGCGGGACTAGCGGGAGGGCCGTGACCCAGTACTTC.

Concerning this clonotype: The junction does not match germline at one end; this may be a read error. The chain couples TRBV7-6 to TRBJ2-3, with 9 bases lining up with TRBD2. Gene TRBJ2-1 matches the end of the DNA better, so the J call may be wrong. The length of the CDR3 is 15 residues. CDR1 and CDR2 from the germline V gene are SGHVS and FNYEAQ. The CDR3 region has the DNA TGTGCTAGCAGCTTATTTAGCGGGAGTTACAATGAGCAGTTCTTC. Protein sequence: CASSLFSGSYNEQFF.

DNA of the CDR3: TGTGCCAGCAGCCCTAGGGCGGGTAGCGAGACCCAGTACTTC. Amino acids: CASSPRAGSETQYF. The J gene is TRBJ2-5, the V gene TRBV7-3, with D maybe TRBD2 (5 bases). Germline loops: CDR1 SGHTA, CDR2 FQGTGA. The CDR3 sequence is 14 residues long. Trimming removed 5 bases at V and 5 bases at J, with 15 bases between.

V and J are TRBV7-1 and TRBJ2-5; D perhaps matches TRBD1 (5 bases). The J call may be incorrect, as the DNA end agrees better with TRBJ2-7. TRBV7-1 counts as an open reading frame of uncertain function. This CDR3 contains 14 residues. In DNA form, the CDR3 reads TGTGCCAGCAGCCCGACAGCCACTTACTACGAGCAGTACTTC. Residues: CASSPTATYYEQYF.

By frequency in the sample, this clonotype is medium-sized. This chain joins TRBV28 and TRBJ2-3; D is perhaps TRBD1 (5 bases). Germline CDR1 reads MDHEN; CDR2 reads SYDVKM. The CDR3 totals 13 residues. V was clipped by 5 bases and J by 2 bases, with 8 bases between them. Here the CDR3 DNA reads TGTGCCAGCAGTCGACAGCCCACAGATACGCAGTATTTT. Protein sequence: CASSRQPTDTQYF.

The V call is TRBV7-3, the J call TRBJ1-1; D uncertain. Germline V gene data show CDR1 as SGHTA and CDR2 as FQGTGA. V shed 1 base and J shed 1 base, with 4 bases lying between them. The CDR3 length is 13 residues. CDR3 in amino acids: CASSLIRNTEAFF. The CDR3 DNA reads as TGTGCCAGCAGCTTAATTCGGAACACTGAAGCTTTCTTT.

The chain employs TRBV7-2 and TRBJ2-5; a possible D gene is TRBD2 (6 bases). In germline, CDR1 is SGHTA, CDR2 FQGNSA. The V and J ends lost 4 bases and 1 base respectively, with 13 bases between them. The CDR3 is 15 residues long. CDR3 DNA sequence: TGTGCCAGCAGCTCGACGCGGGGAGTCCAAGAGACCCAGTACTTC. Residues: CASSSTRGVQETQYF.

The CDR3 DNA reads as TGTGCCAGCAGTGATAGGATTATCGGTGAGCAGTACTTC. Its protein is CASSDRIIGEQYF. The chain combines TRBV6-6 with TRBJ2-5; D is unresolved. This CDR3 has 13 residues. Germline V gene lookup returns CDR1 MNHNY and CDR2 SVGAGI (reference sequence). Between the trimmed V and J ends, which lost 5 bases and 11 bases, there was a span of 18 bases.

This clonotype was recorded a few times. V and J are TRBV7-9 and TRBJ2-1, with 7 bases lining up with TRBD2. After removal of 7 bases from V and 4 bases from J, the junction contained 7 bases not matched to a gene. The CDR3 loop spans 14 amino acids. Germline assignment: CDR1 SEHNR and CDR2 FQNEAQ (reference sequence). The CDR3 region has the DNA TGTGCCAGCACCATCGGGGGGACTTACAATGAGCAGTTCTTC. As protein: CASTIGGTYNEQFF. Together with reference TRBV7-9 and TRBJ2-1, the CDR3 gives the full variable domain: DTGVSQNPRHKITKRGQNVTFRCDPISEHNRLYWYRQTLGQGPEFLTYFQNEAQLEKSRLLSDRFSAERPKGSFSTLEIQRTEQGDSAMYLCASTIGGTYNEQFFGPGTRLTVL.